These 4 T cell receptor beta chains were all obtained from the same sample, sequenced in a study of CD8 T cells in Susac syndrome. Random hexamers were used to reverse transcribe roughly 0.45 to 1 ug of RNA. TCRdb independently ran MiXCR on the immunoSEQ multiplex PCR reads; one entry per CDR3 protein. The sample includes more than 85,000 distinct CDR3 sequences, less than 97% of them seen just once. The sequenced sample consisted of CD4+ T cells from PBMCs. The origin of the receptors is a human donor in good health.

The chain has TRBV3-1 and TRBJ2-3; D call uncertain. CDR1 LGHDT and CDR2 YNNKEL come from the germline V gene (reference sequence). The CDR3 sequence is 13 residues long. With 6 bases removed from V and 0 bases from J, the gap between germline ends came to 7 bases. CDR3 residues: CASRFGSTDTQYF. The CDR3, as DNA: TGTGCCAGCAGATTCGGCAGCACAGATACGCAGTATTTT.

This clonotype has just one count. The chain couples TRBV6-2 or TRBV6-3 to TRBJ1-2, with D perhaps matching TRBD1 (6 bases). The CDR3 covers 15 residues. CDR1 MNHEY and CDR2 SVGEGT come from the germline V gene. V shed 6 bases and J shed 7 bases, with 21 bases lying between them. CDR3 amino acids: CASRQGRNLVRGYTF. The CDR3 DNA sequence: TGTGCCAGCAGACAGGGAAGGAATCTGGTTCGTGGCTACACCTTC.

This clonotype was detected once. This chain uses TRBV12-3 or TRBV12-4 with TRBJ2-7; 8 bases fit TRBD1. V dropped 6 bases and J dropped 1; count of bases not matched to a gene: 11. CDR3 length: 16 residues. The CDR3 sequence is CASSRTGTGRSYEQYF. As DNA, the CDR3 is TGTGCCAGCAGCCGGACCGGGACAGGCCGTTCCTACGAGCAGTACTTC.

The chain carries TRBV7-2 and TRBJ2-7; D possibly corresponds to TRBD2 (6 bases). This CDR3 is built from 14 residues. The germline CDR1 and CDR2 sequences are SGHTA and FQGNSA. With 5 bases removed from V and 3 bases from J, the gap between germline ends came to 14 bases. CDR3 DNA: TGTGCCAGCAGCGGGGGGACGGGGAGCTACGAGCAGTACTTC. It is translated as CASSGGTGSYEQYF.